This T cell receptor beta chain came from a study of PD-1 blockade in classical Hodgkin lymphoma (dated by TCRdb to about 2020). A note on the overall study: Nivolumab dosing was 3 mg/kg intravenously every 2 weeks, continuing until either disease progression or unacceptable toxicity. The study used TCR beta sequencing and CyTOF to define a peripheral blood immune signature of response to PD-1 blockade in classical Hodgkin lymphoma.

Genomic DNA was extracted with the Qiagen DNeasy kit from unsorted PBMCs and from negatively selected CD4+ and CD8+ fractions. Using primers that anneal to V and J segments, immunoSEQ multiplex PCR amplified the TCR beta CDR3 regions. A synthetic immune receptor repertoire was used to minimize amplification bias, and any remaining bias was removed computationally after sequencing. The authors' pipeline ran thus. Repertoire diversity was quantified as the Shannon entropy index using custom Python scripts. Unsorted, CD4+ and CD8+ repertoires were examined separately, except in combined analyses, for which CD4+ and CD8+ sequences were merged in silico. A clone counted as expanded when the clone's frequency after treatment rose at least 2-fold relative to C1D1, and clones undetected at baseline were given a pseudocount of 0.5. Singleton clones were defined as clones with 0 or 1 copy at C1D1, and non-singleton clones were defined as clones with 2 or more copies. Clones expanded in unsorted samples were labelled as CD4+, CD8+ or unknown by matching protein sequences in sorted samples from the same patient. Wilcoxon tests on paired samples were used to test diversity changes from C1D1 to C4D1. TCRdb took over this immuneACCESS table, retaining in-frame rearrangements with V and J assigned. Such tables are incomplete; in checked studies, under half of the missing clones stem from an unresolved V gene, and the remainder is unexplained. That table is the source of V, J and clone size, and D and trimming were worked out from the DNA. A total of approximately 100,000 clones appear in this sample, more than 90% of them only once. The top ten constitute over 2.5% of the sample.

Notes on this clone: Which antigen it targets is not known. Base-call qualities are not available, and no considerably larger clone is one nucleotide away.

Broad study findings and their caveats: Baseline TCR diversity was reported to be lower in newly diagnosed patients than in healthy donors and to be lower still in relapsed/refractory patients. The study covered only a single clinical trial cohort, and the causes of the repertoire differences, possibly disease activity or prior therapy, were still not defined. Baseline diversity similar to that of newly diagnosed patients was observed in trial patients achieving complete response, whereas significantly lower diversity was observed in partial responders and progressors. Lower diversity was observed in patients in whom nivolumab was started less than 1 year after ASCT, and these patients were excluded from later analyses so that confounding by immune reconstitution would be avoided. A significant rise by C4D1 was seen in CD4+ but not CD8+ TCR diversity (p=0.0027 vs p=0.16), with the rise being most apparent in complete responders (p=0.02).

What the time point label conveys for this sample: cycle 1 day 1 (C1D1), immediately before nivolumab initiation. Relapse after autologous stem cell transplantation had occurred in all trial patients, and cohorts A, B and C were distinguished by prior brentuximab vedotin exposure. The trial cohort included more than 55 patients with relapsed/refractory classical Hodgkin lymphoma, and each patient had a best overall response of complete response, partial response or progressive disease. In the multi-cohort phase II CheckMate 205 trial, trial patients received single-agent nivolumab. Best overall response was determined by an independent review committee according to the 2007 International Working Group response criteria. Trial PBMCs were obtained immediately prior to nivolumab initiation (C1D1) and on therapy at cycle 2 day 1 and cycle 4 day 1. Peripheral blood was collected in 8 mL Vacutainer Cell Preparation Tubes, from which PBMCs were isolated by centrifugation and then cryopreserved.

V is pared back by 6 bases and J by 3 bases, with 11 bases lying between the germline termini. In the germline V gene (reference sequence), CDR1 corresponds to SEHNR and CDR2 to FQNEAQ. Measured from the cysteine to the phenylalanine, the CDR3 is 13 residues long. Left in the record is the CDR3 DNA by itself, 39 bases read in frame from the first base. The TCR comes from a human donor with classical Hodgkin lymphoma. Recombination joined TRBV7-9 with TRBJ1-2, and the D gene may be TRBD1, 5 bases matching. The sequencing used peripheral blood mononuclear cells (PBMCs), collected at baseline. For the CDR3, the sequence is CASSRQNYYGYTF. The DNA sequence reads TGTGCCAGCAGTCGACAGAACTACTATGGCTACACCTTC.